The next 18 T cell receptor beta chains were all read from a single sample in a study of CD8 T cells in ankylosing spondylitis. From the 5' RACE reads, TCRdb called clonotypes with MiXCR, one entry per CDR3 protein. The table includes a few hundred thousand distinct CDR3 sequences, roughly 20% detected once. The source material was blood, either unsorted or a sorted T cell fraction (not recorded which). The receptors come from a female donor with ankylosing spondylitis or in good health (not recorded which).

This clonotype came up a few times. This sequence joins TRBV21-1 and TRBJ1-6; TRBD1, the table's D call, was not compared with the DNA. TRBV21-1 represents a pseudogene. There are 16 residues in the CDR3. The CDR3 is CASSKVVSGDNSPLHF. Here the CDR3 DNA reads TGTGCCAGCAGCAAAGTGGTCTCGGGGGATAATTCACCCCTCCACTTT.

Ten or more counts support this clonotype. This chain joins TRBV4-2 and TRBJ2-3; 11 positions agree with TRBD2. This CDR3 spans 16 amino acids. Per the germline V gene, CDR1 is LGHNA and CDR2 is YNFKEQ. The V gene end was trimmed by 4 bases and the J gene end by 0 bases; junction bases not matched to a gene: 3. CDR3 amino acids: CASSLRTSGSTDTQYF. The CDR3 DNA follows: TGTGCCAGCAGCCTTCGGACTAGCGGGAGCACAGATACGCAGTATTTT.

This clonotype was observed at least ten times. The genes are TRBV6-5 and TRBJ2-7, with D perhaps TRBD1 (5 bases). CDR3 length: 15 residues. CDR1 MNHEY and CDR2 SVGAGI come from the germline V gene. The V and J ends lost 2 bases and 5 bases respectively, with 16 bases between them. The CDR3: CASSYSRQGRNEQYF. The CDR3 region has the DNA TGTGCCAGCAGTTACAGCAGGCAGGGAAGGAACGAGCAGTACTTC.

The V and J genes are TRBV6-5 and TRBJ1-6, with D possibly matching TRBD1 (5 bases). Germline V lookup: CDR1 MNHEY, CDR2 SVGAGI. The CDR3 spans 18 residues. The V and J ends lost 4 bases and 11 bases respectively, with 27 bases between them. In DNA, the CDR3 is TGTGCCAGCAGTTCAAAGCGCCCGCCGGGACCGGGAGGGACACCCCTCCACTTT. It translates to CASSSKRPPGPGGTPLHF.

This clonotype was found a few times. The chain employs TRBV5-8 and TRBJ2-1; D tentatively reads TRBD1 or TRBD2 (5 bases each). The ends were cut back, 1 base at V and 4 bases at J, with 9 bases in the middle. Per germline, CDR1 SGHTS and CDR2 YDEGEE. CDR3 length equals 14 residues. CDR3 bases: TGTGCCAGCAGCTTGAACTGGGGGTACAATGAGCAGTTCTTC. Translating gives CASSLNWGYNEQFF.

This clonotype showed up just a few times. The chain carries TRBV20-1 and TRBJ2-5; D call uncertain. The V gene's germline CDR1 is DFQATT and CDR2 SNEGSKA (reference sequence). This CDR3 has 12 amino acids. The germline V and J ends were trimmed by 3 bases and 3 bases, with 8 bases remaining between them. For the CDR3, the DNA is TGCAGTGCTAGCGGGCGGAAAGAGACCCAGTACTTC. Translation: CSASGRKETQYF.

This clonotype turned up a few times. V gene TRBV20-1 combines with J gene TRBJ2-5, with a tentative D call TRBD1 (6 bases). The V gene lost 4 bases and the J gene lost 5 bases, with 14 bases spanning the gap. This CDR3 contains 13 residues. CDR1 and CDR2 from the germline V gene are DFQATT and SNEGSKA (reference sequence). The CDR3 coding sequence is TGCAGTGCTATGGGGGCACCCAGGGAGACCCAGTACTTC. It yields the protein CSAMGAPRETQYF.

This clonotype turned up a few times. In nucleotides, the CDR3 is TGCAGTACTAAAGGGGGGGTCAGGAACACTGAAGCTTTCTTT. This encodes CSTKGGVRNTEAFF. V and J are TRBV20-1 and TRBJ1-1; a weak D match, TRBD1 (6 bases). CDR3 length: 14 amino acids. Trimming removed 8 bases from V and 1 base from J, with 17 bases in between. CDR1 and CDR2 from the germline V gene are DFQATT and SNEGSKA (reference sequence).

This clonotype has only a few counts. The chain is built from TRBV20-1 and TRBJ2-3; D not resolved. Trimming took off 1 base at V and 4 bases at J, with 12 bases between the two ends. Germline loops: CDR1 DFQATT, CDR2 SNEGSKA (reference sequence). This CDR3 has 14 residues. Here the CDR3 reads CSARVPSGADTQYF. CDR3 nucleotides: TGCAGTGCTAGAGTCCCAAGTGGGGCAGATACGCAGTATTTT.

The rearrangement links TRBV4-3 to TRBJ1-6; D call uncertain. V was trimmed by 0 bases and J by 8 bases, leaving 11 bases between them. Germline V gene sequence: CDR1 LGHNA, CDR2 YSLEER. The CDR3 consists of 15 residues. In DNA form, the CDR3 reads TGCGCCAGCAGCCAAGATCGCCGACGGGATTCACCCCTCCACTTT. Amino acids: CASSQDRRRDSPLHF.

The gene calls are TRBV5-1 and TRBJ2-4, with TRBD2 matching over 7 bases. Trimming removed 0 bases from V and 3 bases from J; junction bases left unmatched: 3. In germline, CDR1 is SGHRS, CDR2 YFSETQ. CDR3 length: 15 amino acids. The CDR3 sequence: CASSLAGGGKNIQYF. The CDR3 DNA follows: TGCGCCAGCAGCTTGGCTGGGGGGGGCAAAAACATTCAGTACTTC.

This clonotype was detected only a few times. V usage is TRBV6-1 and J usage is TRBJ2-1; TRBD2 agrees at 13 bases. The V gene's germline CDR1 is MNHNS and CDR2 SASEGT. This CDR3 region has 14 residues. V gave up 8 bases and J gave up 9 bases; unmatched junction bases: 7. This chain's CDR3 is CASAPGLAGLEQFF. CDR3 bases: TGTGCCAGCGCTCCGGGACTAGCGGGACTTGAGCAGTTCTTC.

This clonotype was recorded at least ten times. The chain joins TRBV10-3 to TRBJ2-3; 12 nucleotides agree with TRBD2. The CDR3 has 15 residues. The germline V gene has CDR1 ENHRY and CDR2 SYGVKD. The V and J ends lost 4 bases and 6 bases, in that order; junction bases with no gene match: 5. This CDR3 reads CAISVTSGSVDTQYF. The CDR3 coding sequence is TGTGCCATCAGTGTGACTAGCGGGAGCGTGGATACGCAGTATTTT.

This clonotype has more than one count but fewer than ten. V gene TRBV12-3 or TRBV12-4 combines with J gene TRBJ2-7; 9 bases align to TRBD1. J was trimmed by 5 bases and V by 6 bases; bases with no gene match: 11. This CDR3 is built from 15 residues. The CDR3 sequence: CASRKGQGSSDEQYF. CDR3 sequence (DNA): TGTGCCAGCAGAAAGGGACAGGGAAGTTCGGACGAGCAGTACTTC.

This clonotype was seen ten or more times. The J gene is TRBJ1-1, the V gene TRBV10-3; 10 bases line up with TRBD1. CDR1 ENHRY and CDR2 SYGVKD come from the germline V gene. This CDR3 comprises 12 residues. J lost 7 bases, V lost 7 bases, and 3 bases had no gene match. The CDR3 DNA reads as TGTGCCATCACCCGGACAGGGGGTGAAGCTTTCTTT. Translation: CAITRTGGEAFF.

This clonotype was seen more than once but under ten times. The chain joins TRBV5-8 to TRBJ2-5; 9 bases align to TRBD1. V trimming: 4 bases; J trimming: 2 bases; junction bases outside the gene matches: 3. This CDR3 is built from 14 residues. Germline V CDR1 and CDR2: SGHTS, YDEGEE. CDR3 in amino acids: CASSRGQGQETQYF. The CDR3 DNA is TGTGCCAGCAGCCGGGGACAGGGACAAGAGACCCAGTACTTC.

The chain has TRBV29-1 and TRBJ1-2; D gene ambiguous. The CDR3 is made up of 12 amino acids. CDR1 is SQVTM and CDR2 is ANQGSEA in the germline V gene. V lost 7 bases and J 6 bases, leaving 15 bases between the germline ends. The DNA for the CDR3 is TGCAGCGCAGTCATAGGAGGCGATGGCTACACCTTC. Translated: CSAVIGGDGYTF.

This clonotype is categorized as medium-sized. This chain links TRBV12-3 or TRBV12-4 with TRBJ2-7; no clear D. V was cut by 1 base and J by 4 bases, with 2 bases left in between. The CDR3 has 11 residues. CDR3 loop: CASSLGYEQYF. The CDR3 DNA follows: TGTGCCAGCAGTTTAGGGTACGAGCAGTACTTC.